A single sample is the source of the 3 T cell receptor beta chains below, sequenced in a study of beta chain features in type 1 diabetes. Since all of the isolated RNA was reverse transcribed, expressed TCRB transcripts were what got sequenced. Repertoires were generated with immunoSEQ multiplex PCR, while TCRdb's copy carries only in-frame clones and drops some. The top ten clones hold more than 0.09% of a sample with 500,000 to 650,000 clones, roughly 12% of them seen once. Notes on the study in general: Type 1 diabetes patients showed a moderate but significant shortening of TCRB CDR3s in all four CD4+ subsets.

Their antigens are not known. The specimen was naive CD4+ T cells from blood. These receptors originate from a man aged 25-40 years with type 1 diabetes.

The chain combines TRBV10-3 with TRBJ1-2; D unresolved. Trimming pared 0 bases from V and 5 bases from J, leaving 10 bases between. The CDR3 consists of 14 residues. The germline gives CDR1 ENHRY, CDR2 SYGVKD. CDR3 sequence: CAISESGSSYGYTF. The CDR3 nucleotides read TGTGCCATCAGTGAGTCGGGGTCGTCTTATGGCTACACCTTC.

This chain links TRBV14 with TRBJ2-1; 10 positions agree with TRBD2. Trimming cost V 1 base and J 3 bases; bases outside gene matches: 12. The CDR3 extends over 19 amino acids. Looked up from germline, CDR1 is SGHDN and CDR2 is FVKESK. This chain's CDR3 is CASSQGVLTSGDFYNEQFF. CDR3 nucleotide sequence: TGTGCCAGCAGCCAAGGCGTCCTAACTAGCGGGGACTTCTACAATGAGCAGTTCTTC.

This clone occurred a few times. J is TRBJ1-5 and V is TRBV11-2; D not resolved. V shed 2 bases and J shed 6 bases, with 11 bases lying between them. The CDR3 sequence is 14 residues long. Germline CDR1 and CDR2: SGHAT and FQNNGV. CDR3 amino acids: CASSLSGPGQPQHF. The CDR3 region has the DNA TGTGCCAGCAGCTTATCTGGGCCGGGTCAGCCCCAGCATTTT.